These 16 T cell receptor beta chains were all obtained from the same sample, sequenced in a study of CXCR3-negative and CXCR3-positive naive CD8 T cells. The authors prepared UMI-labeled TRB cDNA libraries by 5' RACE. Reprocessing the 5' RACE reads, TCRdb reports a single entry for every CDR3 protein and omits DNA. The data show some 130,000 distinct CDR3 sequences, and the top ten clones hold approximately 0.29%. Sample: naive CXCR3- CD8+ T cells from blood. The subset was: CD45RO-CCR7+CD27+CD95- naive CD8+ T cells lacking CXCR3 (TNR3-). The receptors originated from a human donor in good health. Some clones in this sample may be carry-over from other donors' samples.

The chain combines TRBV7-8 with TRBJ2-6. Germline V gene data show CDR1 as SGHVS and CDR2 as FQNEAQ. The CDR3 sequence is 18 residues long. The CDR3: CASSSDPPYRSGANVLTF.

The chain recombines TRBV20-1 with TRBJ1-1; TCRdb outputs TRBD1, but without DNA this stays unchecked. Per the germline V gene, CDR1 is DFQATT and CDR2 is SNEGSKA (reference sequence). The CDR3 is 13 residues long. CDR3 sequence: CSARQQGGTEAFF.

CDR3 amino acids: CSVEGGTGMTDTQYF. The chain joins TRBV29-1 to TRBJ2-3; TCRdb designates TRBD1, a call that cannot be tested without DNA. In germline, CDR1 is SQVTM, CDR2 ANQGSEA. The CDR3 consists of 15 residues.

The chain employs TRBV7-8 and TRBJ2-5; TCRdb picks TRBD2, but there is no DNA to check that call. CDR3 length: 14 amino acids. The germline V gene has CDR1 SGHVS and CDR2 FQNEAQ. The CDR3 protein is CASGNRDSRGTQYF.

The chain joins TRBV28 to TRBJ2-7. The V gene's germline CDR1 is MDHEN and CDR2 SYDVKM. There are 13 residues in the CDR3. CDR3 amino acids: CASSLVTRYEQYF.

V gene TRBV10-1 combines with J gene TRBJ2-4; without DNA, the TCRdb call of TRBD2 cannot be checked. The CDR3 spans 16 residues. Germline loops: CDR1 WNHNN, CDR2 SYGVQD (reference sequence). This CDR3 is CASRTGTSGPKNIQYF.

The J gene is TRBJ2-1, the V gene TRBV12-3 or TRBV12-4; the D gene TCRdb calls, TRBD2, cannot be checked with no DNA. There are 20 residues in the CDR3. The CDR3 loop reads CASSQTVGLAAPRGANEQFF.

The V call is TRBV9, the J call TRBJ1-1. The CDR3 contains 15 residues. Germline CDR1 reads SGDLS; CDR2 reads YYNGEE. This CDR3 reads CASRSQEGMNTEAFF.

The chain uses TRBV11-2 and TRBJ1-4; absent DNA, TCRdb's TRBD1 call cannot be checked. The CDR3 runs 14 residues. CDR1 is SGHAT and CDR2 is FQNNGV in the germline V gene. The CDR3 sequence: CASSLPGENEKLFF.

The chain is built from TRBV5-6 and TRBJ1-5; TCRdb outputs TRBD1, but without DNA this stays unchecked. The CDR3 consists of 14 residues. Germline values: CDR1 SGHDT, CDR2 YYEEEE. CDR3 protein: CASSLWGFNQPQHF.

The rearrangement uses TRBV7-9 and TRBJ2-7; TCRdb's assignment of TRBD1 cannot be checked, as there is no DNA. The CDR3 runs 16 residues. Germline CDR1 reads SEHNR; CDR2 reads FQNEAQ (reference sequence). CDR3 sequence reads: CASSLSSTGYHPEQYF.

V and J are TRBV28 and TRBJ2-3; absent DNA, TCRdb's TRBD2 call cannot be checked. The CDR3 extends over 15 amino acids. Germline values: CDR1 MDHEN, CDR2 SYDVKM. CDR3 in amino acids: CASQWTSGSTDTQYF. Full variable domain (rest looked up from reference TRBV28 and TRBJ2-3): DVKVTQSSRYLVKRTGEKVFLECVQDMDHENMFWYRQDPGLGLRLIYFSYDVKMKEKGDIPEGYSVSREKKERFSLILESASTNQTSMYLCASQWTSGSTDTQYFGPGTRLTVL.

The rearrangement uses TRBV28 and TRBJ2-2; the D call of TRBD1 rests on TCRdb alone, since no DNA is present to check it. The CDR3 is made up of 16 amino acids. Germline-derived CDR1 and CDR2 are MDHEN and SYDVKM. The CDR3 region is CASSLLWAKDTGELFF. The whole variable domain, filled in from reference TRBV28 and TRBJ2-2, reads DVKVTQSSRYLVKRTGEKVFLECVQDMDHENMFWYRQDPGLGLRLIYFSYDVKMKEKGDIPEGYSVSREKKERFSLILESASTNQTSMYLCASSLLWAKDTGELFFGEGSRLTVL.

The chain joins TRBV19 to TRBJ2-1; the TCRdb D gene call, TRBD1, has no DNA to confirm it. The CDR3 length is 16 residues. Germline V CDR1 and CDR2: LNHDA, SQIVND (reference sequence). CDR3 sequence: CASSIGGRLHYNEQFF.

This chain joins TRBV11-2 and TRBJ2-7. Germline loops: CDR1 SGHAT, CDR2 FQNNGV. This CDR3 is built from 14 residues. The CDR3 sequence: CASSLNGPRVEQYF.

The chain employs TRBV7-8 and TRBJ2-7. This CDR3 comprises 14 residues. CDR1 and CDR2 from the germline V gene are SGHVS and FQNEAQ. The CDR3 reads CASSLAIGWREQYF.